Presented here are 5 T cell receptor beta chains from one specimen sequenced in a study of OX40 agonist ivuxolimab in advanced cancers. Assay: immunoSEQ multiplex PCR; the TCRdb copy retains only in-frame clones and omits some. The sample has around 69,000 clones, 65% to 90% seen once. This specimen consisted of CD4+ or CD8+ T cells sorted from blood, obtained in a trial of the OX40 agonist ivuxolimab. The receptors shown here come from an adult with an advanced solid tumor such as melanoma, head and neck, liver or kidney cancer.

The chain couples TRBV6-1 to TRBJ2-1, with no clear D. Per germline, CDR1 MNHNS and CDR2 SASEGT. The CDR3 extends over 14 amino acids. V was trimmed by 5 bases and J by 0 bases, leaving 8 bases between them. CDR3 nucleotides: TGTGCCAGCAGTAACAGAAACTCCTACAATGAGCAGTTCTTC. As protein: CASSNRNSYNEQFF.

The chain's CDR3 is CASSYWSGKGREQYF. For the CDR3, the DNA is TGTGCCAGCAGTTACTGGTCAGGGAAGGGGCGGGAGCAGTACTTC. This rearrangement joins TRBV6-5 to TRBJ2-7; TRBD1 is a possible D gene (5 bases). The CDR3 length is 15 residues. V was trimmed by 1 base and J by 7 bases, leaving 17 bases between them. Per the germline V gene, CDR1 is MNHEY and CDR2 is SVGAGI.

This clone has just one count. The chain employs TRBV19 and TRBJ1-2, with TRBD1 as a possible D gene (6 bases). The germline gives CDR1 LNHDA, CDR2 SQIVND (reference sequence). This CDR3 is 14 amino acids long. Trimming left V 3 bases short and J 1 base short, with 9 bases between. CDR3 amino acids: CASSIGQFNYGYTF. CDR3 sequence (DNA): TGTGCCAGTAGTATTGGACAGTTTAACTATGGCTACACCTTC.

The chain combines TRBV27 with TRBJ2-1, with unresolved D. This CDR3 comprises 14 residues. V lost 7 bases and J 7 bases, leaving 17 bases between the germline ends. Looked up from germline, CDR1 is MNHEY and CDR2 is SMNVEV (reference sequence). The CDR3: CASKYYRGRNEQFF. The DNA of the CDR3 is TGTGCCAGCAAGTATTACAGAGGTAGGAATGAGCAGTTCTTC.

This chain uses TRBV29-1 with TRBJ1-2, with TRBD1 matching 11 bases. The V and J ends lost 6 bases and 4 bases, in that order; junction bases with no gene match: 7. The CDR3 contains 14 residues. Germline values: CDR1 SQVTM, CDR2 ANQGSEA. The CDR3 is CSVRTGGIGYGYTF. The CDR3 DNA follows: TGCAGCGTGAGGACAGGGGGCATAGGCTATGGCTACACCTTC.